What follows is one T cell receptor beta chain and its context. Its antigen is unknown. A read error may produce the germline difference seen at one junction end. 13 Jbeta primers and 60 Vbeta primers were used for the PCR. The method was immunoSEQ multiplex PCR; TCRdb's version includes in-frame clones alone and lacks a portion of them. The table shows about 180,000 clones, with 75% occurring only once. The data belong to a study of cytomegalovirus exposure and HLA in healthy donors. Background on the study: One earlier analysis, a look at about 179 million T cells, found some 100 million unique TCR beta sequences. Assignment to the Caucasian-associated ancestry cluster applied to more than 75% of the approximately 400 genotyped donors. Whole-study findings and limits: Diagnosis of cytomegalovirus status made by the classifier reportedly showed high specificity and sensitivity.

The clonotype originates from a female donor in good health and CMV-seronegative. The specimen sequenced was PBMCs.

CDR3 DNA: TGTTCCAGCACTCCCTCGCGGGCGGGTACCTACGAGCAGTACTTC. Protein product: CSSTPSRAGTYEQYF. The chain employs TRBV7-9 and TRBJ2-7, with D maybe TRBD2 (5 bases). From germline, CDR1 is SEHNR and CDR2 FQNEAQ (reference sequence). The CDR3 spans 15 residues.